Sequencing of this T cell receptor (beta chain) was carried out in a study of T cells in Graves' hyperthyroidism and ophthalmopathy. Whole-study context: Prior to any treatment, at the point of initial diagnosis, peripheral blood was collected. General study findings and limits: Peripheral blood also featured most of the thyroid clonotypes expanded above 0.001.

Researchers amplified the TCR beta CDR3 regions from RNA transcripts. The TCR CDR3 first-round RT-PCR relied on the HTBI primer set. A single record per CDR3 protein comes from TCRdb applying MiXCR to the multiplex PCR reads. The table shows a few hundred thousand distinct CDR3 sequences, with approximately 17% occurring only once. Turning to this clonotype: Its antigen is currently unknown.

Individuals with ophthalmopathy presented a Clinical Activity Score of at least 3, a NOSPECS grade of at least 4 and a duration under 3 months. The authors obtained PBMCs from more than 9.5 ml of fresh peripheral blood. V lost 2 bases and J lost 2; bases outside the gene matches: 3. The CDR3 contains 15 residues. This receptor was identified in a woman between 18 and 29 years old with Graves' ophthalmopathy. The specimen sequenced was blood. This rearrangement joins TRBV12-3 or TRBV12-4 to TRBJ2-7; TRBD2 agrees at 10 bases. The CDR3 DNA reads as TGTGCCAGCAGTTTAAGCGGGGGGGAGACCTACGAGCAGTACTTC. Translated, it gives CASSLSGGETYEQYF.